This T cell receptor (beta chain) was retrieved from a study of T cell responses to AZD1222 COVID-19 vaccine. The data were produced by immunoSEQ multiplex PCR, yet TCRdb's version contains in-frame clones alone and is incomplete. Here the sample spans about 120,000 clones, 87% being singletons. In this sample, this clone turned up a few times. There are 10 residues in the CDR3. Germline V gives CDR1 SGHRS, CDR2 YFSETQ. V was clipped by 1 base and J by 8 bases, with 1 base between them. Specimen: peripheral blood, collected on day 0 of AZD1222 vaccination. The chain joins TRBV5-1 to TRBJ1-5; no firm D call. The origin of this receptor is an adult in good health. The CDR3 sequence is CASSLKPQHF. CDR3 sequence (DNA): TGCGCCAGCAGCTTGAAGCCCCAGCATTTT.